What follows describes a single T cell receptor beta chain. The antigen remains undetermined. The sample originates from a study of a mutant IDH1 vaccine in newly diagnosed glioma. Overall study context: Sex among treated patients split about 60% male, around 40% female; mean age was approximately 38 years. It was radiotherapy, temozolomide, or both that patients received previously, with most receiving both.

Described time point: week 35, safety follow-up. In every dose of vaccine, 300 ug of mutant IDH1 20-mer peptide was given alongside topical imiquimod. Here immunoSEQ multiplex PCR was the method, and the copy in TCRdb shows in-frame clones only, minus some. This repertoire shows under 40,000 clones, around 77% found once; its top ten account for approximately 3.4%. Trimming stripped 6 bases from V and 0 bases from J, with 12 bases between. The CDR3 sequence is 15 residues long. Germline lookup yields CDR1 SNHLY and CDR2 FYNNEI. The chain links TRBV2 to TRBJ1-3; D remains ambiguous. The sequenced sample was PBMCs, obtained from a glioma patient whose treatment included an IDH1 peptide vaccine. The sequence came from a middle-aged man with glioma. Some clones in this sample may be carry-over from other donors' samples. The CDR3 coding sequence is TGTGCCAGCAGAGCCCCTGCTAGCTCTGGAAACACCATATATTTT. This sequence encodes CASRAPASSGNTIYF. The full variable domain, rest sourced from reference TRBV2 and TRBJ1-3, is EPEVTQTPSHQVTQMGQEVILRCVPISNHLYFYWYRQILGQKVEFLVSFYNNEISEKSEIFDDQFSVERPDGSNFTLKIRSTKLEDSAMYFCASRAPASSGNTIYFGEGSWLTVV.